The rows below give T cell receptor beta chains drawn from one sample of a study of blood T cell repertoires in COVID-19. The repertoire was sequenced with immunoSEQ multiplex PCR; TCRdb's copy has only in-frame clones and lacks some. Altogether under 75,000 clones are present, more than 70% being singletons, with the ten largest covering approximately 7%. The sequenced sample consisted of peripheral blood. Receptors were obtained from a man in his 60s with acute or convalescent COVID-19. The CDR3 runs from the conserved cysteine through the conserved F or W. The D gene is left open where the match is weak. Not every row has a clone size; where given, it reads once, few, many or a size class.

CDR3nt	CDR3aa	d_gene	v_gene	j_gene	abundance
TGTGCCAGCAGCTTGGAGAGGACAGGGGGCGCAGATACGCAGTATTTT	CASSLERTGGADTQYF	TRBD1	TRBV5-4	TRBJ2-3	.
TGTGCCAGCAGTTTAGCGGGGGCTCTAGCCTACGAGCAGTACTTC	CASSLAGALAYEQYF	.	TRBV28	TRBJ2-7	.
TGTGCCAGCAGCCAAGGGACAGGGGTACATACGCAGTATTTT	CASSQGTGVHTQYF	TRBD1	TRBV14	TRBJ2-3	.
TGTGCCAGCAGCCCCCGTTGGGGGGAAGAGACCCAGTACTTC	CASSPRWGEETQYF	.	TRBV7-9	TRBJ2-5	.
TGTGCCAGCAGCTTGGCCGGGGGGACCGAGCAGTACTTC	CASSLAGGTEQYF	TRBD2	TRBV5-4	TRBJ2-7	few
TGTGCCAGCAGCTCACCCGAGGGGGGGATCACTGAAGCTTTCTTT	CASSSPEGGITEAFF	.	TRBV7-3	TRBJ1-1	.
TGCGCCAGCAGCGCGGACAGTAAGTCTGTGAATGAGCAGTTCTTC	CASSADSKSVNEQFF	.	TRBV5-1	TRBJ2-1	once
TGTGCCAGCAGTCAAAGCTCTGGGGCTAGCAATCAGCCCCAGCATTTT	CASSQSSGASNQPQHF	.	TRBV21-1	TRBJ1-5	.
TGTGCCAGCAGCTTAGGGGACAGGGGTTTCGGCGAGCAGTACTTC	CASSLGDRGFGEQYF	TRBD1	TRBV7-2	TRBJ2-7	.
TGCGCCAGCAGCTTGGGACAGCCTGGCAGAAACACCATATATTTT	CASSLGQPGRNTIYF	.	TRBV5-1	TRBJ1-3	.
TGTGCTAGCAGCTTAGGGGGACTAGCTGAAAGCATTCAGTACTTC	CASSLGGLAESIQYF	TRBD2	TRBV7-7	TRBJ2-4	.
TGTGCCACCGGGCTAGCGGGGGTCGAGACCCAGTACTTC	CATGLAGVETQYF	TRBD2	TRBV19	TRBJ2-5	once
TGTGCCAGCAGGAGAGGGGGGGGCACAGATACGCAGTATTTT	CASRRGGGTDTQYF	.	TRBV27	TRBJ2-3	.
TGTGCCAGCTCACGATCCAGGGATGGCTACACCTTC	CASSRSRDGYTF	.	TRBV18	TRBJ1-2	.
TGTGCCAGCAGCCAAGAGCGTGGGGCAGTCGCTGGGGCCAACGTCCTGACTTTC	CASSQERGAVAGANVLTF	.	TRBV14	TRBJ2-6	.
TGTGCCACCAGAGGCAGGCTGAGCTCTGGAAACACCATATATTTT	CATRGRLSSGNTIYF	.	TRBV24-1	TRBJ1-3	.
TGTGCCAGCAGTTCTCCGGGACAGGGGGACCTCGGGGCCAACGTCCTGACTTTC	CASSSPGQGDLGANVLTF	TRBD1	TRBV28	TRBJ2-6	.
TGTGCCAGCAGCTTGGCGGGGATGAATGAAAAACTGTTTTTT	CASSLAGMNEKLFF	.	TRBV5-4	TRBJ1-4	.
TGTGCCAGCAGCCGAGGACAGAATGAGCAGTTCTTC	CASSRGQNEQFF	.	TRBV6-5	TRBJ2-1	few
TGTGCCAGCAGCGTGACACCTGGACTGATCACAGATACGCAGTATTTT	CASSVTPGLITDTQYF	.	TRBV9	TRBJ2-3	.
TGCGCCAGCAGCCGGGGGATTACAACCGGGGAGCTGTTTTTT	CASSRGITTGELFF	.	TRBV5-1	TRBJ2-2	once
TGCAGCGTGCTGACAGGGCCGACTGAAGCTTTCTTT	CSVLTGPTEAFF	TRBD1	TRBV29-1	TRBJ1-1	.
TGTGCCAGCAGCTCGACCGGACTAGCGGGAGAGACCCAGTACTTC	CASSSTGLAGETQYF	TRBD2	TRBV7-2	TRBJ2-5	.
TGCGCCACCCGACTAGGCTCCTTGGAGACCCAGTACTTC	CATRLGSLETQYF	.	TRBV5-1	TRBJ2-5	.
TGCGCCAGCAGCTTGTTGGGCGGGGGAGTGGTAGAGACCCAGTACTTC	CASSLLGGGVVETQYF	TRBD2	TRBV5-1	TRBJ2-5	.
TGTGCCAGCAGTTCGGGTATGCAGGGAAGGAGAAGGGCTAACTATGGCTACACCTTC	CASSSGMQGRRRANYGYTF	.	TRBV7-9	TRBJ1-2	.
TGTGCCAGCAGCTCGTACAGCCTCACCGGGGAGCTGTTTTTT	CASSSYSLTGELFF	.	TRBV7-3	TRBJ2-2	.
TGTGCCACCAGTGATTTTCGGCGGGGGGGTATTGAGACCCAGTACTTC	CATSDFRRGGIETQYF	TRBD2	TRBV24-1	TRBJ2-5	.
TGTGCCAGCAGTTCCCGGGGCAGGGGTTACTATGGCTACACCTTC	CASSSRGRGYYGYTF	.	TRBV6-5	TRBJ1-2	.
TGTGCCATCAGTGTGGGGGGAGGAGGCTACACCTTC	CAISVGGGGYTF	.	TRBV10-3	TRBJ1-2	.
TGCGCCAGCAGCCAAACAGGGTTAATCAACTATGGCTACACCTTC	CASSQTGLINYGYTF	.	TRBV4-1	TRBJ1-2	.
TGTGCCAGCAGCTTGTTGCTGGCTAGCGGGACCGGGGAGCTGTTTTTT	CASSLLLASGTGELFF	TRBD2	TRBV5-6	TRBJ2-2	.
TGCGCCAGCAGGCAACTGGGACTAGGGCAGTTCTTC	CASRQLGLGQFF	TRBD2	TRBV5-1	TRBJ2-1	.
TGCGCCAGCAGCACCATAGTAGCAGATACGCAGTATTTT	CASSTIVADTQYF	.	TRBV5-1	TRBJ2-3	.
TGCGCCAGCAGATTTCAGACTACTGGGGAGCTGTTTTTT	CASRFQTTGELFF	.	TRBV5-1	TRBJ2-2	.
TGCGCCAGCAGCTTGGCGTCTAGCGGGGGGGCCAGAAAGAACGAGCAGTACTTC	CASSLASSGGARKNEQYF	TRBD2	TRBV5-1	TRBJ2-7	.
TGTGCCAGCAGCACCCAGGGTCTCTATGGCTACACCTTC	CASSTQGLYGYTF	.	TRBV5-5	TRBJ1-2	.
TGTGCCAGCAGCCGGGACTTTAATACGCAGTATTTT	CASSRDFNTQYF	.	TRBV3-1/TRBV3-2	TRBJ2-3	.
TGTGCCAGTAGTCAATACCGGGACAGCTCTGGAAACACCATATATTTT	CASSQYRDSSGNTIYF	TRBD1	TRBV19	TRBJ1-3	.
TGCAGCGTTGGACAGGGTCGGAGTCAGCCCCAGCATTTT	CSVGQGRSQPQHF	TRBD1	TRBV29-1	TRBJ1-5	.
TGTGCCTTGGACAGGACCTCTGGAAACACCATATATTTT	CALDRTSGNTIYF	TRBD1	TRBV30	TRBJ1-3	.
TGTGCCAGCCGGGGGGAGGCAGATTATAATTCACCCCTCCACTTT	CASRGEADYNSPLHF	.	TRBV19	TRBJ1-6	.
TGTGCCAGCAGCCCGCGAGGTGAGAAGTTGCTCTCACCCCTCCACTTT	CASSPRGEKLLSPLHF	.	TRBV3-1/TRBV3-2	TRBJ1-6	few
TGTGCCAGCATAGACAGGGAGAGCTCCTACGAGCAGTACTTC	CASIDRESSYEQYF	TRBD1	TRBV13	TRBJ2-7	.
TGTGCCAGCAGCCGGGAGAGCGGGACAGGGGTTAATTCACCCCTCCACTTT	CASSRESGTGVNSPLHF	TRBD1	TRBV4-2	TRBJ1-6	.
TGTGCCAGTAGTACGGAGGATAGGCCCCAGCATTTT	CASSTEDRPQHF	.	TRBV19	TRBJ1-5	.
TGCAGCGTTGAAGGGGATGCGACTAGCGGGGGAAGGTACCAAGAGACCCAGTACTTC	CSVEGDATSGGRYQETQYF	TRBD2	TRBV29-1	TRBJ2-5	.
TGTGCCAGCAGCCAAGCTAGTGGGCAGTTCTTC	CASSQASGQFF	.	TRBV3-1/TRBV3-2	TRBJ2-1	.
TGTGCCAGCAGCCCCACGGTGGAGTGGCAAGAGACCCAGTACTTC	CASSPTVEWQETQYF	.	TRBV12-1	TRBJ2-5	.
TGTGCCAGCTCGGGGGACTTAGCCGAGACCCAGTACTTC	CASSGDLAETQYF	.	TRBV2	TRBJ2-5	.
TGTGCCAGCAACATAAACAGGGGGCTGGACACCGGGGAGCTGTTTTTT	CASNINRGLDTGELFF	TRBD1	TRBV7-2	TRBJ2-2	.
TGTGCCAGCTTGCCCCGGGGGGCCCAAGAGACCCAGTACTTC	CASLPRGAQETQYF	.	TRBV6-5	TRBJ2-5	.
TGTGCCAGCAACCTCGGGAGCACTAATGAAAAACTGTTTTTT	CASNLGSTNEKLFF	.	TRBV6-5	TRBJ1-4	.
TGTGCCAGCAGCCAGGGAGGGACGGCCAATAATTCACCCCTCCACTTT	CASSQGGTANNSPLHF	.	TRBV3-1/TRBV3-2	TRBJ1-6	.
TGTGCCAGCAGTGATGGTCAGGGAAGCAATCAGCCCCAGCATTTT	CASSDGQGSNQPQHF	.	TRBV6-1	TRBJ1-5	.
TGTGCCAGCTCTCTTACAGGGGGCCCCCTGGACGAGCAGTACTTC	CASSLTGGPLDEQYF	TRBD1	TRBV18	TRBJ2-7	.
TGCGCCAGCAGCTTGGCAGTGACAGGGTCCAATTCACCCCTCCACTTT	CASSLAVTGSNSPLHF	TRBD1	TRBV5-1	TRBJ1-6	.
TGTGCCAGTAGTACTCGGACAGCCGCGACTCCCCAAGAGACCCAGTACTTC	CASSTRTAATPQETQYF	.	TRBV19	TRBJ2-5	few